This TCR beta chain was found in a study of T cells in Graves' hyperthyroidism and ophthalmopathy. This clonotype showed up many times. The target antigen is unknown. The CDR3 runs to 13 residues. V was clipped by 6 bases and J by 4 bases, with 12 bases between them. The germline V gene encodes CDR1 SEHNR and CDR2 FQNEAQ (reference sequence). Authors of the study amplified TCR beta CDR3 regions from RNA transcripts. TCR CDR3 regions were first amplified by RT-PCR with HTBI primers. TCRdb fed the multiplex PCR reads into MiXCR, producing one record per CDR3 protein. The sample records about 410,000 distinct CDR3 sequences, roughly 15% being singletons. Findings of the study overall: A 13 V-J signature model discriminated ophthalmopathy versus stable hyperthyroidism. Most clonotypes expanded in the thyroid (above 0.001) were also present in blood.

Diagnosing involved the use of clinical symptoms, serum thyroxine and TRAb, thyroid ultrasound and orbital computed tomography. The V call is TRBV7-9, the J call TRBJ1-2; possible D gene TRBD1, 5 bases. The sample was blood. The sequence was collected from a man between 18 and 35 years old with Graves' ophthalmopathy. The CDR3 sequence is CASRPGGGYGYTF. Here the CDR3 DNA reads TGTGCCAGCAGGCCCGGCGGGGGCTATGGCTACACCTTC.